This T cell receptor beta chain was observed in a study of T and B cells in COVID-19 patients. In the study overall: COVID-19 patients gave peripheral blood either during active infection or after recovery. Critical illness requiring mechanical ventilation or extracorporeal membrane oxygenation affected about 60% of the 20 active-infection patients.

Germline V gives CDR1 WSHSY, CDR2 SAAADI. CDR3 length equals 15 residues. V was trimmed by 10 bases and J by 5 bases, leaving 20 bases between them. TRB was amplified from approximately 250-500 ng of blood genomic DNA. A word on this clonotype: What it recognizes is unknown.

Study-wide results and caveats: Symptomatic-phase blood samples from mildly ill patients and early samples from severe cases were scarce. At recovery TRB diversity and richness exceeded healthy donors, after highly clonal active COVID-19 repertoires.

TRB rearrangements were amplified by multiplex PCR with BIOMED2 TRB-A/B primers. MiXCR, applied by TCRdb to the multiplex PCR reads, yields one record per CDR3 protein. The sample carries thousands of distinct CDR3 sequences, about 31% recorded once. The source material was blood. The chain recombines TRBV10-2 with TRBJ2-2, with a weak D call TRBD2 (6 bases). This clonotype was sampled from a human donor with active COVID-19. The CDR3 sequence: CATSLAGGWTGELFF. The CDR3 nucleotides are TGCGCCACCTCACTAGCCGGAGGGTGGACCGGGGAGCTGTTTTTT.